This entry describes one TCR beta chain. Its antigen is unknown. The cohort was made up of 666 healthy bone marrow donors. All cohort members were sampled while nominally healthy, although unrecorded immune exposures were likely present. The donor tested CMV seropositive and was one of the 289 seropositive cohort members. A peripheral blood sample was collected from each donor, and TCR beta sequencing was performed on peripheral blood mononuclear cells. The Qiagen DNeasy Blood Extraction Kit was used to extract genomic DNA from the blood cell samples. The data stem from a study of cytomegalovirus exposure and HLA in healthy donors (dated by TCRdb to the late 2010s). Describing the broader study: An earlier analysis of some 600 of the donors reported approximately 260 Gb of sequence data and 117 million unique TCR beta sequences obtained from roughly 170 million T cells. Of the approximately 400 genotyped donors, more than 75% were placed in the genetic ancestry cluster associated with self-reported Caucasian donors. The study profiled the T cell repertoires of about 720 subjects by immunosequencing and related them to cytomegalovirus serostatus. Every repertoire in the discovery cohort had been generated on one and the same sequencing platform. An earlier analysis of some 600 of the donors applied high-throughput TCR beta sequencing to assess whether each TCR beta V gene segment acted as functional or pseudogenic. The number of donors typed differed by locus, with roughly 629-640 for A, B, C, DRB1 and DQB1, over 500 for DQA1, about 610 for DPA1, and about 450 for DPB1. HLA typing covered class I and class II loci at four-digit resolution. Donor age, sex, ethnicity and CMV serostatus were compiled together with the repertoire data. A later analysis re-examined previously published TCR beta repertoires from 610 or so donors and added high-resolution HLA genotyping to investigate patterns of TCR occurrence. Along with the approximately 600-subject first cohort, a separate validation cohort of 120 different subjects was used. In the later analysis, no new phenotypic data were used to find candidate immune exposures; instead, reliance was placed on TCR beta sequences and their occurrence across donors. Among about 360 genotyped donors of the cohort, an average of approximately 240,000 unique TCR beta nucleotide sequences were sequenced per donor, 15% to 20% of them non-productive. An early release that covered more than 550 HLA-typed donors contained around 330 gigabases of sequencing data and tens of millions of unique TCR sequences. Several DR-DQ haplotypes were treated as single units for association and clustering because of strong linkage in the cohort. In a later genetic analysis, genome-wide SNP genotypes for about three fifths of the 666 donors were used, and that subset was treated as a discovery cohort. To predict cytomegalovirus infection status, the study brought together high-throughput TCR immunosequencing, statistical association of individual TCRs with disease status, and machine learning. The study aimed to test whether signatures of past pathogen exposure could be identified by cataloging public T cell receptors. The paper as a whole reports these results and caveats: A few of the identified cytomegalovirus-associated TCR beta chains were confirmed in vitro to be specific for cytomegalovirus antigens. The presence/absence analyses assumed that sequencing depth was roughly uniform across donors, and that assumption may not be true. A later genetic analysis associated a missense DCLRE1C variant with V-gene and J-gene trimming of TCR beta chains, and an independent cohort replicated the association. When HLA alleles, especially DR and DQ, strongly co-occurred, attributing TCR associations to individual alleles was difficult. Specific HLA alleles were associated with over 15,000 TCR beta sequences at a false discovery rate of 0.05 in a later analysis. Correlated functional status among segregating V segments might reflect linkage disequilibrium, but an unknown experimental factor could not be ruled out. In a later analysis, most CMV-associated TCR beta chains were found to appear HLA-restricted, with HLA associations seemingly driven largely by CMV exposure. Because HLA typing was missing for some donors at each locus, association tests included only the typed subset. Because the 87-base-pair reads could not distinguish some IMGT-functional V segments, including TRBV6-2 and TRBV6-3, those segments were excluded. A further reported finding was that TCR beta sequences accurately predicted the HLA-A and HLA-B alleles for most subjects in the first cohort. Because counts were too low, seventeen rarely observed V segments, including chromosome 9 orphons, were excluded from the earlier analysis of 500 to 700 of the donors. In a later analysis, several top co-occurrence clusters were reported to appear linked to parvovirus B19, influenza, CMV and Epstein-Barr virus. While some public TCRs were present in many individuals, most TCR sequences turned up only very rarely across donors. This cohort had only TCR beta chains sequenced, and the lack of alpha or paired-chain data limited which features could be detected. According to the authors, the approach could potentially be generalized to other disease states and immunological phenotypes. According to a later genetic analysis, donors in an Asian-associated ancestry cluster had fewer N-insertions in productive TCRs than the approximately 610-donor mean. The study listed approximately 160 TCR beta chains as associated with cytomegalovirus. Cytomegalovirus status was reported to be diagnosed by the classifier with high specificity and sensitivity in both the original and validation cohorts. Broadly in line with IMGT annotations, most TCR beta V segments showed up in productive rearrangements about 87% or about 30% of the time in an earlier analysis of 450 to 600 of the donors. A later analysis found that TCR association rates varied across HLA loci, with DRB1 alleles showing the most associated TCRs and HLA-C alleles the fewest. For the cohort, immune exposure information was limited to CMV serostatus. A group of highly shared sequence variants was considered likely to be a technical artifact of the sequencing pipeline. In a later analysis, HLA-associated TCR beta chains showed more clonal expansion and lower generation probabilities than non-associated chains that were equally common.

V and J lose 2 bases and 2 bases, and a span of 13 bases separates them. The CDR3 measures 14 amino acids from cysteine to phenylalanine. Of the read, only the CDR3 DNA is kept; its 42 bases are in frame from base 1. The germline V gene (reference sequence) supplies CDR1 GTSNPN and CDR2 SVGIG. The library was prepared using the immunoSEQ multiplex PCR assay. The multiplex PCR relied on a mix of 60 forward primers for TCR Vbeta segments and 13 reverse primers for TCR Jbeta segments. The CDR3 region of rearranged TCR beta genes was amplified from genomic DNA by a multiplex PCR assay. On the Illumina HiSeq System, the amplified TCR beta libraries were sequenced as 87-base-pair reads. Concerning the study's data processing: A later analysis tallied 75 million to 95 million unique TCR beta chains across the 660 or so repertoires, and around 9.9 million of those chains were shared by two or more donors. Raw reads were error-corrected and collapsed into unique sequences with a nearest-neighbor algorithm that merged closely related sequences to remove PCR and sequencing errors. CDR3 sequences were aligned to IMGT reference sequences to assign V, D and J gene segments. For a sequence to be retained, a match of at least six nucleotides was required to both a V gene segment and a J gene segment. Rearrangements were classified as productive when the CDR3 lacked stop codons and remained in frame with V and J, and all other rearrangements were classified as non-productive. Following IMGT convention, CDR3 was defined as the stretch from the second conserved V-encoded cysteine up to the conserved J-encoded phenylalanine. The earlier analysis of about 610 of the donors excluded any sequence lacking an unambiguous match to a single V gene segment. In an earlier analysis of approximately 500 of the donors, a V segment was called functional when productive rearrangements were above 56.7%, and segregating when the standard deviation between donors exceeded 5%. A statistical classification framework was built for diagnosing cytomegalovirus status from the catalog of TCR beta chain sequences. V and J gene assignment, in a later analysis, came from comparing TCR nucleotide sequences with IMGT/GENE-DB human TR gene sequences. In a later analysis, CDR3 sequences and most-parsimonious VDJ recombination scenarios were assigned using the TCRdist pipeline. In a later analysis, each TCR beta chain was defined by its CDR3 amino acid sequence together with its V-gene family, and reads without a unique V-gene family were excluded. A later analysis removed nearly 600 highly shared, low-generation-probability nucleotide sequences to deal with suspected cross-contamination and a sequencing artifact. In a later analysis, a clonal expansion index for each public chain was calculated from normalized within-repertoire ranks of inferred template counts. Generation probabilities in a later analysis came from a VDJ recombination model fitted to out-of-frame rearrangements, and those results were checked against IGoR. A later analysis scored TCR-TCR, TCR-HLA and TCR-CMV co-occurrence with hypergeometric tests, applying a repertoire-size bias correction to TCR pairs. In a later analysis, false discovery rates were estimated by permuting HLA or CMV assignments 20 times. In a later analysis, co-occurring TCRs were grouped with DBSCAN, and TCRdist sequence similarity was added when clustering was performed within HLA-allele-positive subsets. For co-occurrence clustering, repertoires with fewer than 30,000 or more than 120,000 public chains were excluded, along with several repertoires with anomalous nucleotide sharing. The source is immuneACCESS, and TCRdb retained only in-frame sequences with V and J called. Part of the clones is not carried over; for the studies checked, unresolved V genes explain less than half of this, and the remainder is unexplained. V and J calls and clone size are copied from that table; D and trimming were computed from the DNA. This specimen's table enumerates approximately 37,000 clones. Roughly 9.6% of the sample is in the top ten clones.

The clonotype comes from a man between 35 and 55 years old in good health and CMV-seropositive. The rearranged chain carries TRBV30 and TRBJ2-7, and the D gene may be TRBD2, 5 bases matching. Sequenced material: PBMCs. DNA sequence: TGTGCCTGGAGTTCGGGGAGAACGCCCTACGAGCAGTACTTC. Its protein is CAWSSGRTPYEQYF.